These 10 T cell receptor beta chains originate from one sample sequenced in a study of regulatory T cells in long-lasting Graves disease (dated by TCRdb to about 2021). Libraries were prepared through multiplex PCR. TCRdb names Illumina HiSeq 4000 as the instrument used. TCR beta libraries were built with iRepertoire HTBI primers and Arm-PCR amplification of CDR3 regions. Using fastp trimming at Q25 and MiXCR clonotype assembly, TCRdb reanalyzed the public sequencing data and kept in-frame beta chains. Duplicate CDR3 protein sequences are folded into a single record with the most common DNA and genes. The sample table contains about 470,000 distinct CDR3 sequences; only one count was recorded for less than 25% of them. The ten largest clones add up to about 7.8% of the sample. Per the publication, the time point label means: persistent/refractory GD, antithyroid drugs over 5 years with positive TRAb. For both TCR sequencing and RNA sequencing, RNA was extracted from PBMCs using TRIzol.

The material was peripheral blood mononuclear cells (PBMCs), obtained when the disease was refractory, from a patient treated with antithyroid drugs. These receptors were taken from a female donor with Graves disease.

The genes are TRBV19 and TRBJ2-5; perhaps TRBD2 as D (5 bases). Germline values: CDR1 LNHDA, CDR2 SQIVND (reference sequence). The ends were cut back, 5 bases at V and 5 bases at J, with 15 bases in the middle. The CDR3 runs to 14 residues. This CDR3 is CASSPSGIGETQYF. The DNA of the CDR3 is TGTGCCAGTAGTCCCAGCGGAATTGGGGAGACCCAGTACTTC.

This clonotype was detected only a few times. The chain combines TRBV12-5 with TRBJ1-5; unclear D gene. The germline V gene encodes CDR1 LGHNT and CDR2 FRNRAP. The V end lost 6 bases, the J end lost 4 bases, and 28 bases lay between the germline ends. This CDR3 is built from 19 residues. The chain's CDR3 is CASGFALRESDALNQPQHF. CDR3 in DNA: TGTGCTAGTGGATTCGCCCTAAGGGAGTCCGACGCCCTAAATCAGCCCCAGCATTTT.

In its sample, this clonotype was seen many times. This chain links TRBV28 with TRBJ1-6; TRBD1 matches 8 bases. This CDR3 has 14 residues. Looked up from germline, CDR1 is MDHEN and CDR2 is SYDVKM. V shed 6 bases and J 13 bases; nucleotides not matched to a gene: 11. The DNA for the CDR3 is TGTGCCAGCAGCCCACCCCGACAGGGGCCGCCCCTCCACTTT. Amino acid sequence: CASSPPRQGPPLHF.

Comment on this clonotype: A read error is the likely source, as a far larger clone sits one nucleotide away. In DNA form, the CDR3 reads TGTGCCAGCAGTGAACCCCATCGGCGGGCGGCGACCTCCACAGATGCGCAGTATTTT. Protein sequence: CASSEPHRRAATSTDAQYF. V and J are TRBV28 and TRBJ2-4; D possibly corresponds to TRBD2 (5 bases). Gene TRBJ2-3 matches the end of the DNA better, so the J call may be wrong. Germline loops: CDR1 MDHEN, CDR2 SYDVKM. There are 19 residues in the CDR3.

This clonotype has at least ten counts. CDR3: CASSTLVGETQYF. In DNA, the CDR3 is TGTGCCAGCAGCACCCTGGTGGGGGAGACCCAGTACTTC. The genes are TRBV6-1 and TRBJ2-5; D is ambiguous. The CDR3 runs 13 residues. Germline V CDR1 and CDR2: MNHNS, SASEGT. V was cut by 6 bases and J by 5 bases, with 13 bases left in between.

The V call is TRBV29-1, the J call TRBJ2-7, with 11 bases that match TRBD2. In germline, CDR1 is SQVTM, CDR2 ANQGSEA. The CDR3 sequence is 13 residues long. The trim removed 7 bases at V and 5 bases at J, leaving 7 bases unmatched. CDR3 residues: CSATSGRTDEQYF. The DNA for the CDR3 is TGCAGCGCAACTAGCGGGAGAACGGACGAGCAGTACTTC.

The gene calls are TRBV7-3 and TRBJ2-1, with D perhaps matching TRBD2 (5 bases). The V end lost 4 bases, the J end lost 5 bases, and 15 bases lay between the germline ends. The CDR3 sequence is 15 residues long. Germline lookup yields CDR1 SGHTA and CDR2 FQGTGA. In nucleotides, the CDR3 is TGTGCCAGCAGCTACCTGGATTCCGGGGACAATGAGCAGTTCTTC. This codes for CASSYLDSGDNEQFF.

The chain combines TRBV7-9 with TRBJ2-7; D may match TRBD1 or TRBD2 (5 bases each). The CDR3 spans 14 residues. V gave up 3 bases and J gave up 3 bases, with 12 bases separating them. Looked up from germline, CDR1 is SEHNR and CDR2 is FQNEAQ (reference sequence). CDR3: CASSFLGDLYEQYF. CDR3 DNA: TGTGCCAGCAGCTTCCTAGGGGACCTCTACGAGCAGTACTTC.

This clonotype was observed a few times. The chain recombines TRBV9 with TRBJ1-4; D perhaps matches TRBD1 (5 bases). The ends were cut back, 4 bases at V and 0 bases at J, with 10 bases in the middle. The CDR3 sequence is 15 residues long. The germline CDR1 and CDR2 sequences are SGDLS and YYNGEE. DNA of the CDR3: TGTGCCAGCAGCCGGGGGTCTGCAACTAATGAAAAACTGTTTTTT. Protein product: CASSRGSATNEKLFF.

In its sample, this clonotype was seen a few times. The chain uses TRBV13 and TRBJ2-7, with 7 positions matching TRBD2. Germline V gene lookup returns CDR1 PRHDT and CDR2 FYEKMQ (reference sequence). J gave up 5 bases and V 5 bases, and 12 bases lay outside the gene matches. The CDR3 spans 15 residues. The CDR3 loop reads CASSPEGRGGDEQYF. The CDR3 nucleotides read TGTGCCAGCAGCCCGGAGGGGAGGGGTGGCGACGAGCAGTACTTC.